The 25 T cell receptor beta chains presented below share a single source sample, sequenced in a study of long-term antiretroviral therapy in people with HIV. The libraries were made with immunoSEQ v3.0 at survey level. Clones were read by immunoSEQ multiplex PCR, and TCRdb kept only the in-frame ones, dropping some. The sample contains about 12,000 clones, roughly 77% of which appear only once. The source was unsorted PBMCs, collected almost 3.2 years before starting antiretroviral therapy. These receptors were obtained from a man between 35 and 55 years old with HIV.

V is TRBV5-4 and J is TRBJ2-3; 8 nucleotides align to TRBD2. Germline CDR1 is SGHNT and CDR2 is YYREEE (reference sequence). The CDR3 runs 15 residues. V lost 5 bases to trimming and J lost 1 base; unmatched junction nucleotides: 6. Written as DNA, the CDR3 is TGTGCCAGCAGACAACCGGGAGGGGGCACAGATACGCAGTATTTT. The encoded protein is CASRQPGGGTDTQYF.

The chain has TRBV27 and TRBJ2-1; 10 nucleotides align to TRBD2. Trimming removed 0 bases from V and 14 bases from J; junction bases left unmatched: 4. The CDR3 is 13 residues long. Germline V gives CDR1 MNHEY, CDR2 SMNVEV (reference sequence). CDR3 protein: CASSLSSLAGEFF. DNA of the CDR3: TGTGCCAGCAGTTTATCGTCCCTAGCGGGAGAGTTCTTC.

The V call is TRBV6-1, the J call TRBJ1-5, with unresolved D. The CDR3 extends over 14 amino acids. V gave up 5 bases and J gave up 1 base, with 9 bases separating them. The germline CDR1 and CDR2 sequences are MNHNS and SASEGT. CDR3 DNA: TGTGCCAGCAGTCGAGCAGCGAGCAATCAGCCCCAGCATTTT. This codes for CASSRAASNQPQHF.

The rearrangement links TRBV9 to TRBJ1-5; 7 positions agree with TRBD1. V trimming: 0 bases; J trimming: 4 bases; junction bases outside the gene matches: 4. From germline, CDR1 is SGDLS and CDR2 YYNGEE. This CDR3 has 15 amino acids. This CDR3 reads CASSVGVDRNQPQHF. CDR3 nucleotide sequence: TGTGCCAGCAGCGTAGGGGTGGACAGGAATCAGCCCCAGCATTTT. Variable domain in full (rest from reference TRBV9 and TRBJ1-5): DSGVTQTPKHLITATGQRVTLRCSPRSGDLSVYWYQQSLDQGLQFLIQYYNGEERAKGNILERFSAQQFPDLHSELNLSSLELGDSALYFCASSVGVDRNQPQHFGDGTRLSIL.

The rearrangement links TRBV4-2 to TRBJ1-3; 8 nucleotides agree with TRBD1. The V gene end was trimmed by 1 base and the J gene end by 6 bases; junction bases not matched to a gene: 5. Germline assignment: CDR1 LGHNA and CDR2 YNFKEQ. The CDR3 is 15 amino acids. CDR3 DNA: TGTGCCAGCAGCCAAGTGTCAGGGGGCATAAACACCATATATTTT. Its protein product is CASSQVSGGINTIYF.

In its sample, this clone was seen once. The CDR3 DNA reads as TGTGCCAGTAGTATAGCCAGCTCCTATGGCTACACCTTC. It translates to CASSIASSYGYTF. This chain uses TRBV19 with TRBJ1-2; D is uncertain. Germline values: CDR1 LNHDA, CDR2 SQIVND (reference sequence). The CDR3 totals 13 residues. V was shortened by 1 base and J by 4 bases, with 7 bases between the two germline ends.

The rearrangement joins TRBV6-5 to TRBJ1-1; unclear D gene. The germline V gene has CDR1 MNHEY and CDR2 SVGAGI. The V and J ends lost 0 bases and 4 bases respectively, with 9 bases between them. The CDR3 is made up of 14 amino acids. The CDR3 region has the DNA TGTGCCAGCAGTTACTCGTTGCGGAGCACTGAAGCTTTCTTT. It yields the protein CASSYSLRSTEAFF.

This sequence joins TRBV5-5 and TRBJ2-1, with TRBD1 identical over 7 bases. The junction had 16 bases not matched to a gene; V was cut back by 4 bases and J by 0 bases. The CDR3 is 19 amino acids. From germline, CDR1 is SGHKS and CDR2 YYEKEE (reference sequence). In nucleotides, the CDR3 is TGTGCCAGCAGCCCAATTGGGACAGCCGAGAATAGCTCCTACAATGAGCAGTTCTTC. This translates into CASSPIGTAENSSYNEQFF.

This chain connects TRBV9 to TRBJ2-1, with a possible D match to TRBD2 (6 bases). The germline CDR1 and CDR2 sequences are SGDLS and YYNGEE. Deletions cut 2 bases from V and 1 base from J, with 10 bases between. The CDR3 is made up of 15 amino acids. CDR3 coding DNA: TGTGCCAGCAGCGTCACGGGGGTATCCTACAATGAGCAGTTCTTC. It codes for CASSVTGVSYNEQFF.

The V and J genes are TRBV7-6 and TRBJ2-7; no reliable D call. Trimming stripped 1 base from V and 2 bases from J, with 6 bases between. The CDR3 runs to 13 residues. Germline values: CDR1 SGHVS, CDR2 FNYEAQ. The CDR3 reads CASSLVSTYEQYF. The CDR3 coding sequence is TGTGCCAGCAGCTTAGTGTCGACCTACGAGCAGTACTTC. The whole variable domain, remainder taken from reference TRBV7-6 and TRBJ2-7, is GAGVSQSPRYKVTKRGQDVALRCDPISGHVSLYWYRQALGQGPEFLTYFNYEAQQDKSGLPNDRFSAERPEGSISTLTIQRTEQRDSAMYRCASSLVSTYEQYFGPGTRLTVT.

The CDR3 region has the DNA TGTGCCAGTAGTATTCGGGACATAAATCCTCATCAGCCCCAGCATTTT. Amino acid sequence: CASSIRDINPHQPQHF. The gene calls are TRBV19 and TRBJ1-5; D perhaps matches TRBD1 (6 bases). V dropped 3 bases and J dropped 5 bases, with 17 bases sitting between them. There are 16 residues in the CDR3. CDR1 and CDR2 from the germline V gene are LNHDA and SQIVND (reference sequence).

The rearrangement links TRBV28 to TRBJ2-7; D is unresolved. This CDR3 is built from 11 residues. The germline V gene encodes CDR1 MDHEN and CDR2 SYDVKM. V lost 6 bases to trimming and J lost 4 bases, with 7 bases between them. The CDR3 nucleotides are TGTGCCAGCAGCCCTTTTTACGAGCAGTACTTC. Translation: CASSPFYEQYF.

The chain couples TRBV18 to TRBJ2-7, with D hard to call. This CDR3 has 13 residues. V lost 2 bases, J lost 2 bases, and 7 bases lay in between. Germline V gene sequence: CDR1 KGHSH, CDR2 LQKENI. CDR3 loop: CASSPGVPYEQYF. The CDR3, as DNA: TGTGCCAGCTCACCAGGAGTGCCCTACGAGCAGTACTTC.

The rearrangement links TRBV30 to TRBJ2-1; D is unresolved. CDR3 length equals 15 residues. CDR1 is GTSNPN, CDR2 SVGIG, per germline (reference sequence). V was pared by 4 bases and J by 0 bases, with 13 bases between. This chain's CDR3 is CAWTHESSSYNEQFF. The CDR3 nucleotides are TGTGCCTGGACCCACGAGTCGAGCTCCTACAATGAGCAGTTCTTC. The whole variable domain, remainder taken from reference TRBV30 and TRBJ2-1, is SQTIHQWPATLVQPVGSPLSLECTVEGTSNPNLYWYRQAAGRGLQLLFYSVGIGQISSEVPQNLSASRPQDRQFILSSKKLLLSDSGFYLCAWTHESSSYNEQFFGPGTRLTVL.

The V and J genes are TRBV9 and TRBJ1-1; 9 bases match TRBD1. Germline CDR1 SGDLS, CDR2 YYNGEE. J gave up 3 bases and V 3 bases, and 9 bases lay outside the gene matches. The CDR3 contains 16 residues. CDR3 region: CASSGKQGARDTEAFF. The CDR3 DNA follows: TGTGCCAGCAGCGGGAAACAGGGGGCGCGGGACACTGAAGCTTTCTTT.

CDR3 in amino acids: CASSLTLAGGSGELFF. The DNA of the CDR3 is TGTGCCAGCAGCTTAACACTAGCGGGAGGGTCCGGGGAGCTGTTTTTT. The genes are TRBV11-1 and TRBJ2-2; TRBD2 matches at 13 bases. The CDR3 contains 16 residues. V lost 2 bases and J lost 6; bases outside the gene matches: 3. Germline loops: CDR1 SGHAT, CDR2 FQDESV (reference sequence).

The chain carries TRBV5-1 and TRBJ2-2, with a tentative D call TRBD1 (6 bases). Germline V CDR1 and CDR2: SGHRS, YFSETQ. Trimming removed 2 bases at V and 5 bases at J, with 19 bases between. This CDR3 region has 17 residues. The CDR3 DNA is TGCGCCAGCAGCTTCTTAGGCAGGGGTTCACAGACCGGGGAGCTGTTTTTT. Amino acids: CASSFLGRGSQTGELFF.

There are a few counts of this clone. The sample carries other DNA sequences with the same CDR3. V usage is TRBV11-3 and J usage is TRBJ1-3; 9 bases align to TRBD1. The CDR3 extends over 15 amino acids. J gave up 2 bases and V 5 bases, and 4 bases lay outside the gene matches. Looked up from germline, CDR1 is SGHNT and CDR2 is YENEEA. The CDR3 sequence is CASSPGQGPGNTIYF. In nucleotides, the CDR3 is TGTGCCAGCAGCCCGGGACAGGGCCCTGGAAACACCATATATTTT.

This clone was seen just once. This rearrangement joins TRBV18 to TRBJ2-5; 10 bases align to TRBD1. CDR1 and CDR2 from the germline V gene are KGHSH and LQKENI. There are 14 residues in the CDR3. With V trimmed by 3 bases and J by 5 bases, 3 bases remained unmatched. DNA for the CDR3: TGTGCCAGCTCACCGGGACAGGGGATGGAGACCCAGTACTTC. Its translation: CASSPGQGMETQYF.

This clone was seen a single time. This chain joins TRBV28 and TRBJ1-1; maybe TRBD1 (6 bases). The V gene lost 6 bases and the J gene lost 7 bases, with 12 bases spanning the gap. The germline gives CDR1 MDHEN, CDR2 SYDVKM. This CDR3 is 12 amino acids long. CDR3 sequence (DNA): TGTGCCAGCAGCCTCAGGACAGATGAAGCTTTCTTT. Amino acid sequence: CASSLRTDEAFF.

The rearrangement links TRBV6-6 to TRBJ2-2; 8 positions agree with TRBD2. The CDR3 runs 14 residues. With 7 bases clipped from V and 6 bases from J, the junction kept 7 bases outside the gene matches. From germline, CDR1 is MNHNY and CDR2 SVGAGI (reference sequence). The CDR3 DNA is TGTGCCAGCAATGTAGCGGGATCGGCCGGGGAGCTGTTTTTT. Translation: CASNVAGSAGELFF.

The V call is TRBV29-1, the J call TRBJ2-3, with a tentative D call TRBD1 (6 bases). The V end lost 2 bases, the J end lost 7 bases, and 16 bases lay between the germline ends. The CDR3 sequence is 14 residues long. Germline lookup yields CDR1 SQVTM and CDR2 ANQGSEA. The CDR3 region is CSVEISHRANTQYF. The DNA for the CDR3 is TGCAGCGTTGAAATATCTCACAGGGCGAATACGCAGTATTTT.

This clone ranks as large. The chain is built from TRBV29-1 and TRBJ2-7, with TRBD2 matching 14 bases. V dropped 4 bases and J dropped 5; count of bases not matched to a gene: 13. The CDR3 has 17 residues. In germline, CDR1 is SQVTM, CDR2 ANQGSEA. CDR3 amino acids: CSVGKTSGRARGHEQYF. CDR3 coding DNA: TGCAGCGTTGGTAAGACTAGCGGGAGGGCACGGGGCCACGAGCAGTACTTC.

Only a few counts were recorded for this clone. This chain connects TRBV27 to TRBJ2-5, with 9 bases that match TRBD1. The CDR3 runs 14 residues. V lost 2 bases and J lost 6; bases outside the gene matches: 4. Germline CDR1 MNHEY, CDR2 SMNVEV (reference sequence). The CDR3 here is CASSLGGQGKTQYF. The CDR3 region has the DNA TGTGCCAGCAGTTTAGGGGGACAGGGTAAGACCCAGTACTTC.

V is TRBV20-1 and J is TRBJ2-7; D unresolved. The CDR3 sequence is 9 residues long. V was clipped by 3 bases and J by 7 bases, with 4 bases between them. Germline V lookup: CDR1 DFQATT, CDR2 SNEGSKA (reference sequence). The CDR3: CSASREQYF. Written as DNA, the CDR3 is TGCAGTGCTAGTAGGGAGCAGTACTTC.